Below are 13 T cell receptor beta chains sequenced from a single sample in a study of blood T cell repertoires in COVID-19. Sequencing used immunoSEQ multiplex PCR; TCRdb keeps in-frame clones, though not all of them. Here the sample spans over 85,000 clones, about 86% being singletons. Sequenced input: peripheral blood. The receptors here all came from a woman in her 70s with acute or convalescent COVID-19.

V is TRBV5-1 and J is TRBJ2-5, with 8 positions matching TRBD1. The CDR3 has 15 amino acids. The V segment lost 3 bases and the J segment 2 bases; nucleotides outside the gene matches: 6. The germline V gene has CDR1 SGHRS and CDR2 YFSETQ. The CDR3 protein is CASSSGGAGQETQYF. The CDR3, as DNA: TGCGCCAGCAGCTCAGGGGGCGCGGGGCAAGAGACCCAGTACTTC. Drawing the rest from reference TRBV5-1 and TRBJ2-5, the complete variable domain is KAGVTQTPRYLIKTRGQQVTLSCSPISGHRSVSWYQQTPGQGLQFLFEYFSETQRNKGNFPGRFSGRQFSNSRSEMNVSTLELGDSALYLCASSSGGAGQETQYFGPGTRLLVL.

The chain carries TRBV7-3 and TRBJ2-1, with TRBD2 matching 9 bases. The J segment lost 4 bases and the V segment lost 5 bases, leaving 3 bases of the junction unmatched. Germline V gene lookup returns CDR1 SGHTA and CDR2 FQGTGA. The CDR3 loop spans 14 amino acids. Here the CDR3 DNA reads TGTGCCAGCAGCCAGGGACTAGCTTACAATGAGCAGTTCTTC. It specifies CASSQGLAYNEQFF.

This sequence joins TRBV11-2 and TRBJ2-3, with 14 bases lining up with TRBD2. The length of the CDR3 is 16 residues. The ends lost 4 bases at V and 5 bases at J; junction bases unmatched: 5. Per the germline V gene, CDR1 is SGHAT and CDR2 is FQNNGV. The CDR3 region is CASSSTSGGGIDTQYF. The DNA for the CDR3 is TGTGCCAGCAGCTCGACTAGCGGGGGGGGAATAGATACGCAGTATTTT.

The V and J genes are TRBV7-7 and TRBJ2-5, with a weak D call TRBD2 (6 bases). The CDR3 is 18 residues long. Trimming pared 1 base from V and 2 bases from J, leaving 20 bases between. CDR1 and CDR2 from the germline V gene are SSHAT and FNYEAQ (reference sequence). CDR3 loop: CASSLVPVYLAEQETQYF. DNA of the CDR3: TGTGCCAGCAGCTTAGTCCCGGTATACTTAGCGGAACAAGAGACCCAGTACTTC.

J is TRBJ1-2 and V is TRBV24-1; D not resolved. In germline, CDR1 is KGHDR, CDR2 SFDVKD. This CDR3 comprises 14 residues. Trimming pared 5 bases from V and 0 bases from J, leaving 9 bases between. For the CDR3, the DNA is TGTGCCACCAGTGCTGGCCCGACTAACTATGGCTACACCTTC. Encoded protein: CATSAGPTNYGYTF.

The V call is TRBV10-3, the J call TRBJ2-5; TRBD2 is a possible D gene (5 bases). The CDR3 totals 13 residues. Trimming cost V 3 bases and J 4 bases, with 9 bases left between them. Germline V gene sequence: CDR1 ENHRY, CDR2 SYGVKD. The CDR3 loop is CAISDGERETQYF. The CDR3 DNA sequence: TGTGCCATCAGTGACGGGGAGAGAGAGACCCAGTACTTC.

This clone was detected only once. V usage is TRBV24-1 and J usage is TRBJ1-5; perhaps TRBD1 as D (6 bases). Trimming removed 4 bases at V and 5 bases at J, with 11 bases between. This CDR3 region has 14 residues. The germline V gene encodes CDR1 KGHDR and CDR2 SFDVKD. This chain's CDR3 is CATSESTGHQPQHF. For the CDR3, the DNA is TGTGCCACCAGTGAGAGTACAGGGCATCAGCCCCAGCATTTT.

About this clone: A read error may produce the germline difference seen at one junction end. This chain connects TRBV11-2 to TRBJ2-3; 7 bases are a match to TRBD2. The CDR3 length is 13 residues. Germline assignment: CDR1 SGHAT and CDR2 FQNNGV. CDR3 nucleotide sequence: TGTGCCAGCAGCCACCGAGGGACTAAAAATGCGTCGTTT. Its translation: CASSHRGTKNASF.

The genes are TRBV27 and TRBJ1-1; D gene uncertain. Germline V gives CDR1 MNHEY, CDR2 SMNVEV (reference sequence). V dropped 3 bases and J dropped 0 bases, with 11 bases sitting between them. The CDR3 loop spans 15 amino acids. The CDR3: CASSFGGSMNTEAFF. The DNA of the CDR3 is TGTGCCAGCAGTTTTGGAGGTTCCATGAACACTGAAGCTTTCTTT.

The sample holds one count of this clone. The chain carries TRBV5-4 and TRBJ1-1; 8 nucleotides align to TRBD1. This CDR3 is built from 15 residues. With 4 bases clipped from V and 8 bases from J, the junction kept 13 bases outside the gene matches. Looked up from germline, CDR1 is SGHNT and CDR2 is YYREEE (reference sequence). The CDR3 here is CASSAPGTGDREAFF. CDR3 in DNA: TGTGCCAGCAGCGCCCCCGGGACAGGCGACAGGGAAGCTTTCTTT.

This clone was detected a few times. The V and J genes are TRBV3-1 (or the pseudogene TRBV3-2) and TRBJ2-2; weak D call: TRBD2 (5 bases). Per germline, CDR1 LGHDT and CDR2 YNNKEL (reference sequence). V was clipped by 2 bases and J by 5 bases, with 15 bases between them. The CDR3 runs 16 residues. The CDR3 region has the DNA TGTGCCAGCAGCCAATATCCCAGGCGGAGGACCGGGGAGCTGTTTTTT. This sequence encodes CASSQYPRRRTGELFF.

This chain uses TRBV11-2 with TRBJ2-1, with D possibly being TRBD2 (6 bases). The CDR3 has 15 residues. Germline-derived CDR1 and CDR2 are SGHAT and FQNNGV. Trimming stripped 5 bases from V and 2 bases from J, with 13 bases between. The CDR3 nucleotides read TGTGCCAGCAGCCTGGGGGGAATTACCTACAATGAGCAGTTCTTC. It codes for CASSLGGITYNEQFF.

The chain employs TRBV12-3 or TRBV12-4 and TRBJ2-7, with D tentatively TRBD2 (6 bases). The CDR3 is 12 amino acids. V lost 3 bases and J 3 bases, leaving 6 bases between the germline ends. The CDR3 coding sequence is TGTGCCAGCAGTTTCGGGGGCTACGAGCAGTACTTC. Translating it yields CASSFGGYEQYF.